This is a list of T cell receptor beta chains from one sample in a study of blood T cells in healthy people across ages. TCRdb used MiXCR to reprocess the 5' RACE reads, holding one entry per CDR3 protein. The table includes 850,000 to 1,000,000 distinct CDR3 sequences, just over 50% detected once. Sequencing was done on a sample of blood. These TCRs come from a woman aged 55-75 years in good health. Each CDR3 is given with its conserved first and last residue. The D gene is left open where the match is weak. A row's size may be missing; if present it is once, few, many or a size class.

V gene,clone size,J gene,D gene,CDR3 protein,CDR3 DNA
TRBV4-1,few,TRBJ2-5,NA,CASSQLRKETQYF,TGCGCCAGCAGCCAACTGAGAAAGGAGACCCAGTACTTC
TRBV20-1,NA,TRBJ2-1,NA,CSARIPTRESYNEQFF,TGCAGTGCTAGAATCCCCACCAGGGAGTCCTACAATGAGCAGTTCTTC
TRBV11-3,NA,TRBJ2-7,NA,CASSRQETYEQYF,TGTGCCAGCAGCCGACAGGAAACCTACGAGCAGTACTTC
TRBV28,NA,TRBJ2-3,TRBD2,CASSFIAREAASTDTQYF,TGTGCCAGCAGTTTTATTGCTCGGGAGGCGGCTAGCACAGATACGCAGTATTTT
TRBV6-5,NA,TRBJ2-1,TRBD2,CASSLASGILDEQFF,TGCGCCAGCAGCTTAGCGAGCGGGATACTCGATGAGCAGTTCTTC
TRBV20-1,few,TRBJ2-1,TRBD2,CSATTGEGLAGISAYNEQFF,TGCAGTGCCACTACCGGAGAAGGACTAGCGGGAATTTCGGCCTACAATGAGCAGTTCTTC
TRBV2,NA,TRBJ1-4,NA,CASGRGFLEKLFF,TGTGCCAGCGGGCGCGGGTTTTTAGAAAAACTGTTTTTT
TRBV5-1,NA,TRBJ2-1,NA,CTSKGGKDEQFF,TGCACCAGCAAGGGCGGGAAGGATGAGCAGTTCTTC
TRBV29-1,NA,TRBJ2-5,TRBD1,CSVEDGDRGIGETQYF,TGCAGCGTTGAAGACGGGGACAGGGGGATTGGTGAGACCCAGTACTTC
TRBV6-1,few,TRBJ1-2,TRBD1,CASRTGSYGYTF,TGTGCCAGTAGGACAGGCTCGTATGGCTACACCTTC
TRBV29-1,NA,TRBJ2-5,NA,CSVQGGEETQYF,TGCAGCGTCCAGGGGGGGGAAGAGACCCAGTACTTC
TRBV29-1,few,TRBJ1-1,TRBD1,CSVDGRGPWDTEAFF,TGCAGCGTTGACGGCAGGGGGCCATGGGACACTGAAGCTTTCTTT
TRBV2,NA,TRBJ2-1,TRBD2,CASSEWGTGGNEQFF,TGTGCCAGCAGTGAGTGGGGGACCGGGGGGAATGAGCAGTTCTTC
TRBV2,once,TRBJ1-5,NA,CASSERQGVQPQHF,TGTGCCAGCAGTGAAAGGCAGGGAGTTCAGCCCCAGCATTTT
TRBV9,NA,TRBJ2-3,TRBD2,CASSGLPGLGADTQYF,TGTGCCAGCAGCGGGCTCCCGGGACTAGGGGCAGATACGCAGTATTTT
TRBV15,NA,TRBJ1-2,NA,CATTNPFNYGYTF,TGTGCCACCACTAACCCCTTTAACTATGGCTACACCTTC
TRBV2,NA,TRBJ2-4,NA,CASTSEAKRQYF,TGTGCCAGCACGAGCGAGGCCAAGCGGCAGTACTTC
TRBV9,NA,TRBJ2-1,TRBD2,CASGGRISGRAGEQFF,TGTGCCAGCGGAGGCCGCATTAGCGGGAGGGCAGGTGAGCAGTTCTTC
TRBV11-1,NA,TRBJ2-7,TRBD2,CAGSSRLAGGPYEQYF,TGTGCCGGCAGCTCCCGACTAGCGGGAGGCCCCTACGAGCAGTACTTC
TRBV4-2,many,TRBJ2-5,NA,CASSQAGGQETQYF,TGTGCCAGCAGCCAAGCCGGAGGCCAGGAGACCCAGTACTTC
TRBV7-6,few,TRBJ2-5,TRBD1,CASSFPGTGQTQYF,TGTGCCAGCAGCTTTCCCGGGACAGGGCAGACCCAGTACTTC
TRBV20-1,few,TRBJ2-7,NA,CSAREAGRYEQYF,TGCAGTGCTAGAGAGGCGGGACGATACGAGCAGTACTTC
TRBV20-1,NA,TRBJ2-1,TRBD2,CSACRGAGMGLRGNEQFF,TGCAGTGCTTGCCGAGGAGCGGGGATGGGGCTGAGGGGCAATGAGCAGTTCTTC